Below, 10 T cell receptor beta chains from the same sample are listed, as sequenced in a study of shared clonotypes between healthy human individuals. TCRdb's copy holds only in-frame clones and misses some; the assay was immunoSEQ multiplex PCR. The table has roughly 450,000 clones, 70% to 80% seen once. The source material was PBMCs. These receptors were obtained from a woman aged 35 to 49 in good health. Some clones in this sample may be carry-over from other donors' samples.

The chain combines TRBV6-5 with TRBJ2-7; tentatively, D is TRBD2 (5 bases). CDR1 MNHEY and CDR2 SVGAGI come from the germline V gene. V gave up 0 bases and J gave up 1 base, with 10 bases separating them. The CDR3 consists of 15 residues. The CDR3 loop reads CASSYSFRGSYEQYF. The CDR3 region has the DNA TGTGCCAGCAGTTACTCGTTTCGGGGATCCTACGAGCAGTACTTC.

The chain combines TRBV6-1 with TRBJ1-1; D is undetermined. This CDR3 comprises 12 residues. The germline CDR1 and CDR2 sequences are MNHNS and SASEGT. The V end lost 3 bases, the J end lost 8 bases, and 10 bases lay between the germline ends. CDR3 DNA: TGTGCCAGCAGTGATAATCAGAGCGAAGCTTTCTTT. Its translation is CASSDNQSEAFF.

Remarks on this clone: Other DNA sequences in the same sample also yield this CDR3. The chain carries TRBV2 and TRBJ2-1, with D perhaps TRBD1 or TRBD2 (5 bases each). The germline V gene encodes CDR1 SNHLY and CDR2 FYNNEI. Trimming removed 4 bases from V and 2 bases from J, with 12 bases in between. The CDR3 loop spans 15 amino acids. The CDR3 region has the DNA TGTGCCAGCAGTGGTTCGGGGCGAACCTACAATGAGCAGTTCTTC. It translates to CASSGSGRTYNEQFF.

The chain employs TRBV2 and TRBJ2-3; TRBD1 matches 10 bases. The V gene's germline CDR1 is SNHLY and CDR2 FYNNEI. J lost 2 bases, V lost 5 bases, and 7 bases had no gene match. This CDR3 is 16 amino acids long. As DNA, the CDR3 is TGTGCCAGCAGTATTGACAGGGGGCGAATCACAGATACGCAGTATTTT. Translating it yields CASSIDRGRITDTQYF.

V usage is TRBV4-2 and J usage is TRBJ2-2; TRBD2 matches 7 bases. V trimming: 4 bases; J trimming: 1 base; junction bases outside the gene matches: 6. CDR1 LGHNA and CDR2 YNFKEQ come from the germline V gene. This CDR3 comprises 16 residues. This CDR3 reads CASSPKAGLNTGELFF. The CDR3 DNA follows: TGTGCCAGCAGCCCTAAAGCGGGATTGAACACCGGGGAGCTGTTTTTT.

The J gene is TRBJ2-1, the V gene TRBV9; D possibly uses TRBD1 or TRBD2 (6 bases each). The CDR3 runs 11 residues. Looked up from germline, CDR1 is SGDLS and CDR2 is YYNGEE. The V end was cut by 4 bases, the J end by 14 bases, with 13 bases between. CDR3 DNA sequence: TGTGCCAGCAGCTCCCGAGGGGGGAAGTTCTTC. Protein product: CASSSRGGKFF. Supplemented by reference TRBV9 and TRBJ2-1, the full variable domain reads DSGVTQTPKHLITATGQRVTLRCSPRSGDLSVYWYQQSLDQGLQFLIQYYNGEERAKGNILERFSAQQFPDLHSELNLSSLELGDSALYFCASSSRGGKFFGPGTRLTVL.

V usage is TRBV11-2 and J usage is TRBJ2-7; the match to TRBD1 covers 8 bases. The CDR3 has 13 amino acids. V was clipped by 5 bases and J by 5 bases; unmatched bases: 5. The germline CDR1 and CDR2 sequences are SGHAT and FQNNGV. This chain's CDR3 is CASSLDRDNEQYF. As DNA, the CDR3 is TGTGCCAGCAGCCTGGACAGGGACAACGAGCAGTACTTC.

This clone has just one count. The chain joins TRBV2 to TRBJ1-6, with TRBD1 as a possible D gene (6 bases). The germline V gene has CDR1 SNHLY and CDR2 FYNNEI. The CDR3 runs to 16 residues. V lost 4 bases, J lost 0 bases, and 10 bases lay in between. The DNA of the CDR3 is TGTGCCAGCAGTGTGCAGGGGAGCTCCTATAATTCACCCCTCCACTTT. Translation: CASSVQGSSYNSPLHF.

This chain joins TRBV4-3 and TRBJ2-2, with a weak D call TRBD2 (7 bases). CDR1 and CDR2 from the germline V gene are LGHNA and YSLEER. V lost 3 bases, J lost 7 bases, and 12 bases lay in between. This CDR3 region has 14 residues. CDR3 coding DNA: TGCGCCAGCAGCCATCGGGGGGCGGACGGGGAGCTGTTTTTT. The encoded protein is CASSHRGADGELFF.

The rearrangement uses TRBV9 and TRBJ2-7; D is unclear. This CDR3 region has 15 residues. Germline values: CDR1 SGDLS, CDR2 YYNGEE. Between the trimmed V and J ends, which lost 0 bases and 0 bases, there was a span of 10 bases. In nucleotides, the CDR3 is TGTGCCAGCAGCGTAGAAGCTGGACCCTCCTACGAGCAGTACTTC. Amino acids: CASSVEAGPSYEQYF.